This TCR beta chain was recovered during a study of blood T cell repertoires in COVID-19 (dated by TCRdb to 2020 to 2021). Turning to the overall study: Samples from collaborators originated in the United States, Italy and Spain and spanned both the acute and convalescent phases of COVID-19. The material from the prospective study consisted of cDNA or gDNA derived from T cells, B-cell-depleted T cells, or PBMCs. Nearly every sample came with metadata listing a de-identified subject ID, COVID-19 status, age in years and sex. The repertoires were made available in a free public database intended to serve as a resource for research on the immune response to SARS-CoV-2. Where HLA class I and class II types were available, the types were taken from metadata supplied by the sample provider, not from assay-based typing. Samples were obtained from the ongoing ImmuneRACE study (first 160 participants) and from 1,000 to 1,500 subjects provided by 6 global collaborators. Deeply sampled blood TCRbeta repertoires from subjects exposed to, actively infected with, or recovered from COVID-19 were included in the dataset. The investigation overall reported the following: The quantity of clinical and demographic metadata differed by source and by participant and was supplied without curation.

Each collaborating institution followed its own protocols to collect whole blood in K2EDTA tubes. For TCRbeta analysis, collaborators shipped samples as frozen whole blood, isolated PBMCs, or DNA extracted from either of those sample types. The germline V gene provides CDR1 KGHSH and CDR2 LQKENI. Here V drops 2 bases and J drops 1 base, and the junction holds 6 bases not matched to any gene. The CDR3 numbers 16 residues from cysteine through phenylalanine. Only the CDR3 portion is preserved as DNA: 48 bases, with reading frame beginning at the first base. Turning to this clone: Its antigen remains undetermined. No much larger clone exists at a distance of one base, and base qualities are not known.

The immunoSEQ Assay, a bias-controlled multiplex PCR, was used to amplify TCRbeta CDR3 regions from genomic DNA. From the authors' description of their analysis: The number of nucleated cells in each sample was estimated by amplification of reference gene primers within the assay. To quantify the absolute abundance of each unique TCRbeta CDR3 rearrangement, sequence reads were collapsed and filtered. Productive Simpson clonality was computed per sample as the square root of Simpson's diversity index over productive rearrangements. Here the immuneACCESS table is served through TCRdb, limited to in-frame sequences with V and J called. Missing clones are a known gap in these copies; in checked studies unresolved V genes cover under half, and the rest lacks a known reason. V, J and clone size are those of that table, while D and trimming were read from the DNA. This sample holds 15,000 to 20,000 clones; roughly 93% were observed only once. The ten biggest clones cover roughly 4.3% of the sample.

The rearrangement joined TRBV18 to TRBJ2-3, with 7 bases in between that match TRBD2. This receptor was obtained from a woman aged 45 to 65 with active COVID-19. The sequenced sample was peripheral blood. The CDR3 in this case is CASSPGFSGRTDTQYF. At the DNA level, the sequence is TGTGCCAGCTCACCAGGGTTTAGCGGGCGCACAGATACGCAGTATTTT.